These T cell receptor beta chains were read from a single sample in a study of molecular identifiers for immune sequencing clone quantification. One entry per CDR3 protein, called by TCRdb with MiXCR from the PCR reads. The profile shows more than 300,000 distinct CDR3 sequences, 20% to 25% of them singletons. Sequenced: naive CD8+ T cells from blood, with Jurkat cell RNA spiked in. All receptors come from a human donor in good health. Some libraries in this study had Jurkat cell RNA spiked in. The CDR3 runs from the conserved cysteine through the conserved F or W. A D gene is named only where the DNA matches it firmly. Clone size appears in some rows only: once, few, many, or a class for an expanded clone.

cdr3_aa,cdr3_nt,clone_size,d_call,v_call,j_call
CASSVYGVPSDTQYF,TGTGCCAGCAGCGTCTACGGGGTTCCCTCTGATACGCAGTATTTT,.,.,TRBV9,TRBJ2-3
CASSELEYSLMNTGELFF,TGTGCCAGCAGTGAACTTGAATATTCCCTGATGAACACCGGGGAGCTGTTTTTT,many,.,TRBV25-1,TRBJ2-2
CASSLLTSPYEQYF,TGTGCCAGCAGCCTACTAACTTCCCCCTACGAGCAGTACTTC,few,.,TRBV27,TRBJ2-7
CASSSGTGYHEQYF,TGTGCCAGCAGTTCCGGGACAGGGTACCACGAGCAGTACTTC,many,TRBD1,TRBV12-3/TRBV12-4,TRBJ2-7
CSARDPPGGLAGGIIGTDTQYF,TGCAGTGCTAGAGATCCGCCAGGGGGCCTAGCGGGAGGGATTATTGGCACAGATACGCAGTATTTT,.,TRBD2,TRBV20-1,TRBJ2-3
CASSQYRVPSNLPQHF,TGTGCCAGCAGCCAGTACAGGGTTCCTAGCAATCTGCCCCAGCATTTT,few,.,TRBV3-1,TRBJ1-5
CATLEGGAYGYTF,TGTGCCACATTGGAAGGGGGGGCCTATGGCTACACCTTC,.,.,TRBV19,TRBJ1-2
CAWSGTGATDTQYF,TGTGCCTGGAGTGGGACAGGGGCTACAGATACGCAGTATTTT,few,TRBD1,TRBV30,TRBJ2-3
CASTPLGPNEKLFF,TGTGCCAGCACCCCCCTCGGGCCGAATGAAAAACTGTTTTTT,few,.,TRBV12-3/TRBV12-4,TRBJ1-4
CSVAEAGAGQPQHF,TGCAGCGTCGCCGAGGCAGGGGCGGGTCAGCCCCAGCATTTT,many,.,TRBV29-1,TRBJ1-5
CARGHRGTDTQYF,TGTGCCAGGGGCCATCGTGGCACAGATACGCAGTATTTT,few,.,TRBV2,TRBJ2-3
CSASAGGPSGANVLTF,TGCAGTGCTAGCGCAGGGGGACCATCTGGGGCCAACGTCCTGACTTTC,few,TRBD1,TRBV20-1,TRBJ2-6
CASSIGSGSTDTQYF,TGTGCCAGTAGTATAGGTAGCGGGAGCACAGATACGCAGTATTTT,.,TRBD2,TRBV19,TRBJ2-3
CASSPGWTAGNEQYF,TGTGCCAGCAGCCCGGGGTGGACAGCTGGTAACGAGCAGTACTTC,few,.,TRBV5-6,TRBJ2-7
CASSQDTSVPIYTGELFF,TGCGCCAGCAGCCAAGATACTAGCGTGCCGATCTACACCGGGGAGCTGTTTTTT,few,TRBD2,TRBV4-3,TRBJ2-2
CASMEDPNYRGSNQPQHF,TGTGCCAGCATGGAGGACCCAAACTACAGGGGTAGCAATCAGCCCCAGCATTTT,many,TRBD1,TRBV6-1,TRBJ1-5
CASSIDLRAPEAFF,TGTGCCAGTAGTATAGATCTTAGGGCGCCTGAAGCTTTCTTT,many,.,TRBV19,TRBJ1-1
CASGYTLVRANTQYF,TGTGCCAGCGGGTACACACTAGTTCGGGCCAATACGCAGTATTTT,many,.,TRBV6-2/TRBV6-3,TRBJ2-3
CATSDLGETTSPGELFF,TGTGCCACCAGTGATTTGGGGGAAACCACCTCCCCCGGGGAGCTGTTTTTT,many,.,TRBV24-1,TRBJ2-2
CASSQDHQPGGSWYEQYF,TGCGCCAGCAGCCAAGACCACCAACCCGGTGGTAGCTGGTACGAGCAGTACTTC,.,.,TRBV4-1,TRBJ2-7
CASSLTGGNEKLFF,TGCGCCAGCAGCCTGACAGGAGGTAATGAAAAACTGTTTTTT,many,.,TRBV5-1,TRBJ1-4
CASNTGTSGKYDEQYF,TGTGCCAGCAACACCGGGACTAGCGGGAAGTACGACGAGCAGTACTTC,few,TRBD2,TRBV27,TRBJ2-7
CASSLVVPTDTQYF,TGTGCCAGCAGCTTAGTAGTCCCCACAGATACGCAGTATTTT,.,.,TRBV7-9,TRBJ2-3
CASSLVGMGGSALTDTQYF,TGTGCCAGCAGCTTAGTGGGGATGGGCGGGAGTGCGCTCACAGATACGCAGTATTTT,.,TRBD2,TRBV11-2,TRBJ2-3
CASSPRASGRWETQYF,TGTGCCAGCAGCCCCCGTGCCAGCGGGAGATGGGAGACCCAGTACTTC,many,TRBD2,TRBV7-2,TRBJ2-5
CASSLWDSAFF,TGTGCCAGCAGTTTATGGGACTCGGCTTTCTTT,many,.,TRBV12-3/TRBV12-4,TRBJ1-1
CASSHRGPTDTQYF,TGTGCTAGCAGCCACAGGGGACCCACAGATACGCAGTATTTT,many,TRBD1,TRBV7-7,TRBJ2-3
CARSLIPTSTDF,TGTGCCCGCAGCTTGATTCCGACTAGCACGGATTTT,.,TRBD2,TRBV5-6,TRBJ2-3
CASSFIGEQYF,TGTGCCAGCAGCTTCATCGGGGAGCAGTACTTC,many,.,TRBV13,TRBJ2-7
CASSGTSGHNEQFF,TGTGCCAGCAGTGGGACTAGCGGGCACAATGAGCAGTTCTTC,many,TRBD2,TRBV7-9,TRBJ2-1
CSAIPRDTNSYEQYF,TGCAGTGCTATCCCCCGGGACACAAACTCCTACGAGCAGTACTTC,many,.,TRBV20-1,TRBJ2-7
CASSSGLIYEQYF,TGTGCCAGCAGCTCGGGACTGATCTACGAGCAGTACTTC,many,.,TRBV11-2,TRBJ2-7
CASSSSQGAQETQYF,TGTGCCAGCAGCTCCTCCCAGGGGGCGCAGGAGACCCAGTACTTC,many,TRBD1,TRBV7-9,TRBJ2-5
CASRITNNEQFF,TGTGCCAGCAGAATAACTAACAATGAGCAGTTCTTC,.,.,TRBV12-3/TRBV12-4,TRBJ2-1
CASSLAEVGGYEQYF,TGTGCCAGCAGCTTAGCGGAGGTTGGCGGCTACGAGCAGTACTTC,many,.,TRBV7-9,TRBJ2-7
CASGSGNTGELFF,TGTGCCAGCGGAAGCGGGAACACCGGGGAGCTGTTTTTT,many,.,TRBV12-3/TRBV12-4,TRBJ2-2
CASAPGNNQPQHF,TGTGCCAGCGCCCCGGGGAACAATCAGCCCCAGCATTTT,many,.,TRBV9,TRBJ1-5
CASSQERAGGWEQYF,TGCGCCAGCAGCCAAGAGAGGGCAGGGGGTTGGGAGCAGTACTTC,.,TRBD1,TRBV4-3,TRBJ2-7
CASSQGLAGGGTDTQYF,TGTGCCAGCAGCCAAGGACTAGCGGGGGGCGGCACAGATACGCAGTATTTT,.,TRBD2,TRBV7-2,TRBJ2-3
CASSGDRDYTGELFF,TGTGCCAGCAGTGGGGACAGGGATTACACCGGGGAGCTGTTTTTT,many,TRBD1,TRBV12-3/TRBV12-4,TRBJ2-2
CASSQDPASNQPQHF,TGCGCCAGCAGCCAAGATCCGGCAAGCAATCAGCCCCAGCATTTT,many,.,TRBV4-3,TRBJ1-5
CASSDGGIALDTQYF,TGTGCCAGCAGTGATGGCGGGATAGCATTGGATACGCAGTATTTT,many,.,TRBV2,TRBJ2-3
CASSFSGGPGETQYF,TGTGCCAGCAGCTTCAGCGGGGGACCCGGTGAGACCCAGTACTTC,many,TRBD2,TRBV7-2,TRBJ2-5
CASSEFGRSGTYTDTQYF,TGTGCCAGCAGTGAATTTGGGCGTTCGGGGACCTACACAGATACGCAGTATTTT,many,.,TRBV2,TRBJ2-3
CSARTRDHVGTQYF,TGCAGTGCTAGAACTAGGGACCACGTTGGGACCCAGTACTTC,many,.,TRBV20-1,TRBJ2-5
CASSYIPGLQYF,TGTGCCAGCAGTTACATTCCGGGCCTTCAGTACTTC,many,.,TRBV6-2/TRBV6-3,TRBJ2-4
CASSLAAGSSYEQYF,TGCGCCAGCAGCTTGGCCGCGGGGAGCTCCTACGAGCAGTACTTC,many,.,TRBV5-1,TRBJ2-7
CASGIRVSYKQYF,TGTGCCAGCGGCATCAGGGTCTCCTACAAGCAGTACTTC,.,.,TRBV27,TRBJ2-7
CASSGGLAAQNF,TGCGCCAGCAGTGGGGGGCTAGCGGCCCAAAACTTC,.,.,TRBV10-1,TRBJ2-7
CSVRTARYEQYF,TGCAGCGTTCGGACAGCTCGCTACGAGCAGTACTTC,many,.,TRBV29-1,TRBJ2-7
CASSLRRPLGINTEAFF,TGTGCCAGCAGTTTACGCCGGCCATTAGGGATAAACACTGAAGCTTTCTTT,many,.,TRBV28,TRBJ1-1
CASSPDRAKTQYF,TGTGCCAGCAGCCCCGACAGGGCAAAGACCCAGTACTTC,many,TRBD1,TRBV7-3,TRBJ2-5
CASREMGQRQALAKNIQYF,TGTGCCAGCAGAGAAATGGGACAGCGCCAGGCCCTAGCCAAAAACATTCAGTACTTC,few,TRBD1,TRBV6-1,TRBJ2-4
CASSQTNHGKNTEAFF,TGCGCCAGCAGCCAAACAAATCACGGAAAGAACACTGAAGCTTTCTTT,many,.,TRBV4-3,TRBJ1-1
CASSHEGYEQYF,TGTGCCAGCAGTCATGAGGGATACGAGCAGTACTTC,few,.,TRBV7-9,TRBJ2-7